Following are 9 T cell receptor beta chains from one sample sequenced in a study of OX40 agonist ivuxolimab in advanced cancers. TCRdb keeps only in-frame clones here, not all; method: immunoSEQ multiplex PCR. The repertoire holds about 93,000 clones, with roughly nine tenths as singletons. The source material was CD4+ or CD8+ T cells sorted from blood, sampled in a trial of the OX40 agonist ivuxolimab. Every receptor here comes from an adult with an advanced solid tumor such as melanoma, head and neck, liver or kidney cancer.

This clone was detected only a few times. The chain couples TRBV14 to TRBJ1-2, with 8 positions matching TRBD1. The CDR3 runs to 13 residues. Trimming at V came to 1 base and at J to 14 bases, leaving 9 bases not matched to a gene. CDR1 and CDR2 (germline): SGHDN, FVKESK. CDR3 nucleotides: TGTGCCAGCAGCCAAGTGGTCCAGGGGGCGGAGACCTTC. This gives the protein CASSQVVQGAETF.

This clone has only one observation. This rearrangement joins TRBV28 to TRBJ1-1; 8 bases line up with TRBD1. Trimming removed 6 bases from V and 7 bases from J; junction bases left unmatched: 10. Germline CDR1 MDHEN, CDR2 SYDVKM. This CDR3 is built from 14 residues. CDR3 loop: CASRPRDRRIEAFF. Written as DNA, the CDR3 is TGTGCCAGCAGACCCCGGGACAGGCGAATTGAAGCTTTCTTT.

The rearrangement joins TRBV10-3 to TRBJ2-7; TRBD1 agrees at 11 bases. This CDR3 has 15 residues. Losses at the gene ends were 6 bases for V and 3 bases for J; bases not matched to a gene: 7. The germline V gene encodes CDR1 ENHRY and CDR2 SYGVKD. CDR3 bases: TGTGCCATCAGATCGCGGGGACAGGGGGTCTACGAGCAGTACTTC. Protein product: CAIRSRGQGVYEQYF.

The J gene is TRBJ2-7, the V gene TRBV5-5; 7 bases map to TRBD2. The CDR3 covers 13 residues. Germline V gene lookup returns CDR1 SGHKS and CDR2 YYEKEE (reference sequence). V lost 4 bases and J lost 13; bases outside the gene matches: 14. CDR3 loop: CASSPLRSGEKYF. Written as DNA, the CDR3 is TGTGCCAGCAGCCCCCTAAGGAGCGGGGAGAAATACTTC.

A single count supports this clone. The chain has TRBV30 and TRBJ1-5, with a tentative D call TRBD1 (6 bases). CDR1 and CDR2 from the germline V gene are GTSNPN and SVGIG (reference sequence). Trimming left V 1 base short and J 3 bases short, with 7 bases between. This CDR3 is built from 13 residues. The CDR3 sequence is CAWSGQDNQPQHF. The CDR3 DNA follows: TGTGCCTGGAGTGGACAGGACAATCAGCCCCAGCATTTT.

About this clone itself: The conserved final phenylalanine or tryptophan is absent from the CDR3, which likely points to a read error. The CDR3 DNA reads TGTGCCAGCAGTCCCCGGGCCGAAGCCTACGAGCAGTACCTC. Protein: CASSPRAEAYEQYL. This chain links TRBV6-6 with TRBJ2-7; D is undetermined. Germline values: CDR1 MNHNY, CDR2 SVGAGI (reference sequence). V shed 5 bases and J shed 2 bases, with 13 bases lying between them. The CDR3 extends over 14 amino acids.

The chain is built from TRBV19 and TRBJ1-1; TRBD1 matches 9 bases. After removal of 5 bases from V and 4 bases from J, the junction contained 5 bases not matched to a gene. CDR3 length: 14 amino acids. Germline V gene sequence: CDR1 LNHDA, CDR2 SQIVND (reference sequence). This CDR3 reads CASSVQGAGTEAFF. CDR3 DNA: TGTGCCAGTAGTGTACAGGGGGCAGGCACTGAAGCTTTCTTT.

This clone appeared once. The chain combines TRBV11-2 with TRBJ1-3, with D maybe TRBD1 (6 bases). Germline CDR1 is SGHAT and CDR2 is FQNNGV. The V gene lost 2 bases and the J gene lost 4 bases, with 12 bases spanning the gap. There are 15 residues in the CDR3. CDR3 sequence reads: CASSLLGAGGNTIYF. CDR3 DNA sequence: TGTGCCAGCAGCTTATTGGGGGCAGGCGGAAACACCATATATTTT.

This chain uses TRBV30 with TRBJ2-3; D unclear. The CDR3 covers 15 residues. CDR1 and CDR2 (germline): GTSNPN, SVGIG (reference sequence). The V end lost 5 bases, the J end lost 2 bases, and 17 bases lay between the germline ends. The CDR3 nucleotides are TGTGCCTGGGGGGTGGGGTTAACTTTCACAGATACGCAGTATTTT. It translates to CAWGVGLTFTDTQYF.